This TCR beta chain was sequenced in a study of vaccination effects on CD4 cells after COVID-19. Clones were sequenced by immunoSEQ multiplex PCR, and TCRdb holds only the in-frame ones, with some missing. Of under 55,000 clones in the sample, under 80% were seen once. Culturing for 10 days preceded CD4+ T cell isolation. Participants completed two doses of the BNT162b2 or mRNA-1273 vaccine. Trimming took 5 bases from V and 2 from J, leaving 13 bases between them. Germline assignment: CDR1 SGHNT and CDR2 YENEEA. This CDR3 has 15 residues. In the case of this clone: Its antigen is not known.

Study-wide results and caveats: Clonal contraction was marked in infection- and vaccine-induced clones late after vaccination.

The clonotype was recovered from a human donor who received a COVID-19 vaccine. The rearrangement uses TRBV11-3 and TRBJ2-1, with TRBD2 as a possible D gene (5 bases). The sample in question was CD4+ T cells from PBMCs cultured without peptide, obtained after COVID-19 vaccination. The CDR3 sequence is CASSERGLPYNEQFF. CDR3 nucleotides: TGTGCCAGCAGCGAACGGGGTTTGCCCTACAATGAGCAGTTCTTC.